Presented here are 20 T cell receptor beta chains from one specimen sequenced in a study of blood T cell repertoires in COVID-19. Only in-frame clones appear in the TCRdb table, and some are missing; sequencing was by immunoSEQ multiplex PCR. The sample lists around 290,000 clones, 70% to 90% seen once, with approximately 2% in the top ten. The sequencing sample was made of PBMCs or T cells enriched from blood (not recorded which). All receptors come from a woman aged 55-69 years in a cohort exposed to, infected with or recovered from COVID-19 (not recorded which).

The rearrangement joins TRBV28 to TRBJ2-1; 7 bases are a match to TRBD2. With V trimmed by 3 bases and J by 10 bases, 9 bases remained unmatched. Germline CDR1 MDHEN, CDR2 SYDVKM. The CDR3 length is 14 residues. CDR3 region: CASSFAASGAEQFF. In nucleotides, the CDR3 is TGTGCCAGCAGTTTCGCCGCTAGCGGCGCCGAGCAGTTCTTC.

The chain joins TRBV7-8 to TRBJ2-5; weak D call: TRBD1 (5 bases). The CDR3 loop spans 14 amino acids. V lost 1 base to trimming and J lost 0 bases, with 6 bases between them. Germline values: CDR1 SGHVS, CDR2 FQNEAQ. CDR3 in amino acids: CASSLGQHQETQYF. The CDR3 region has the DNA TGTGCCAGCAGCTTAGGACAGCACCAAGAGACCCAGTACTTC.

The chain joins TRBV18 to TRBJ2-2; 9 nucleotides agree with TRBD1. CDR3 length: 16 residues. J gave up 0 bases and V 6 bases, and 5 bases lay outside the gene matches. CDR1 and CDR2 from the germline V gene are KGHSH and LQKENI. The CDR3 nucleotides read TGTGCCAGCTCCCTACAGGGGGCGACGAACACCGGGGAGCTGTTTTTT. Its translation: CASSLQGATNTGELFF.

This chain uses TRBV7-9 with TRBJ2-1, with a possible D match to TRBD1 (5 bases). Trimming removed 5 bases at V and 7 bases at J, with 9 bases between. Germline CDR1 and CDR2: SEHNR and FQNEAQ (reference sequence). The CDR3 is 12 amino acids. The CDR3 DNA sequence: TGTGCCAGCAGCCTCAGGGAAAATGAGCAGTTCTTC. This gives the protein CASSLRENEQFF.

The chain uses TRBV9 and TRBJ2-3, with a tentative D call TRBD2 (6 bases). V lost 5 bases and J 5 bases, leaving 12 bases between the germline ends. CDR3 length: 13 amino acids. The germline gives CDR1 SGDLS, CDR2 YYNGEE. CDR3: CASSGRWGDTQYF. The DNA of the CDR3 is TGTGCCAGCAGTGGGAGGTGGGGAGATACGCAGTATTTT.

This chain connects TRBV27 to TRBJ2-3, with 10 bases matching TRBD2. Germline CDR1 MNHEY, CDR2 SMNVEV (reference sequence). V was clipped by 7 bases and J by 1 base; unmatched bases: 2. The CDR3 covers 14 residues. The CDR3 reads CASMGTSGTDTQYF. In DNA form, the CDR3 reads TGTGCCAGCATGGGGACTAGCGGCACAGATACGCAGTATTTT.

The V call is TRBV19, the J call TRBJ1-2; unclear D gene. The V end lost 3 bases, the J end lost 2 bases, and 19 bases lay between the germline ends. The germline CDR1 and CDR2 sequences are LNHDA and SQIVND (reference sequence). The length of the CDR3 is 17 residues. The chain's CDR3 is CASSISGTSRGNYGYTF. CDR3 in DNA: TGTGCCAGTAGTATTTCTGGCACCAGCCGCGGCAACTATGGCTACACCTTC.

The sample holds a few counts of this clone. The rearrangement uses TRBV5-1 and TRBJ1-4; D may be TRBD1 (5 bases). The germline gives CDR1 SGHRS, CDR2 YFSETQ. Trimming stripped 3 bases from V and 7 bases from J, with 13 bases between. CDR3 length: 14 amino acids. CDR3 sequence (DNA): TGCGCCAGCAGCTCGGGCGGGGGGTCTGAAAAACTGTTTTTT. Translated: CASSSGGGSEKLFF.

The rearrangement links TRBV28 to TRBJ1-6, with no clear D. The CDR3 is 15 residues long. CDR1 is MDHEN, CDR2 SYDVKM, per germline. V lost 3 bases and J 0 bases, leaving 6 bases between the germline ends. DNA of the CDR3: TGTGCCAGCAGTTTTCCAGGCTCCTATAATTCACCCCTCCACTTT. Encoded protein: CASSFPGSYNSPLHF.

The CDR3 DNA is TGTGCCAGCAGCCAAGTTGAGGGAAACACCATATATTTT. This translates into CASSQVEGNTIYF. The chain links TRBV3-1 (or the pseudogene TRBV3-2) to TRBJ1-3; D ambiguous. The CDR3 is 13 residues long. Trimming shortened V by 1 base and J by 4 bases, and 5 bases separated the two germline ends. Germline V gene lookup returns CDR1 LGHDT and CDR2 YNNKEL (reference sequence).

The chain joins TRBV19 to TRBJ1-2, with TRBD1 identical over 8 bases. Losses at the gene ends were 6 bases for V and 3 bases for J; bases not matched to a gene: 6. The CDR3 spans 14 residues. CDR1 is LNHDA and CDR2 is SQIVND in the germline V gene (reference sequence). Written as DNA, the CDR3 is TGTGCCAGTAGCCCGGGACAGGCTTACTATGGCTACACCTTC. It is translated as CASSPGQAYYGYTF.

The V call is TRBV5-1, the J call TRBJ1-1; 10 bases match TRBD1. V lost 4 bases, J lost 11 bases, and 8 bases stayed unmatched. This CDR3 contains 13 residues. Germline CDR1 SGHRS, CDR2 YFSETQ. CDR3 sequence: CASSADRGQQAFF. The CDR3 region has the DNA TGCGCCAGCAGCGCCGACAGGGGGCAGCAGGCTTTCTTT.

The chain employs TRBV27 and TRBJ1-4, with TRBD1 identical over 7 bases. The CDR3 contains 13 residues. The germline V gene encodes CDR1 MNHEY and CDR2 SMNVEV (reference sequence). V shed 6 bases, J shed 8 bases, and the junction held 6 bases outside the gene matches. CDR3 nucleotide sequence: TGTGCCAGCAGAACTTTGGGACAGGAAAAACTGTTTTTT. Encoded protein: CASRTLGQEKLFF.

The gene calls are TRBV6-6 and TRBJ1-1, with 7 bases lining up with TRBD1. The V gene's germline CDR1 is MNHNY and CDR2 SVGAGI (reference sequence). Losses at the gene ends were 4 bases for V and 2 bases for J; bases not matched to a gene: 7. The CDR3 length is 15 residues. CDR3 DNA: TGTGCCAGCAGTTCGACAGGGTTGAGTAACACTGAAGCTTTCTTT. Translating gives CASSSTGLSNTEAFF.

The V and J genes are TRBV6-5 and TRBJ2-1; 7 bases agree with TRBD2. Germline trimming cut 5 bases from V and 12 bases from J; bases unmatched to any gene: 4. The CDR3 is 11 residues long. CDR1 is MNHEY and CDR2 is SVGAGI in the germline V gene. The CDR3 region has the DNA TGTGCCAGCAGTACTAGCGTCGGGCAGTTCTTC. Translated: CASSTSVGQFF.

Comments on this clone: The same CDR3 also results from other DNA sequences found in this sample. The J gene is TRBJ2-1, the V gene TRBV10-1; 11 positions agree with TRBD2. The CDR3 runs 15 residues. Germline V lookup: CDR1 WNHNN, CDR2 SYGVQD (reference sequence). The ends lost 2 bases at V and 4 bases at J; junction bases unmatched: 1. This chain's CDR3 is CASSEGTSGYNEQFF. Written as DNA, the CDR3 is TGCGCCAGCAGTGAGGGGACTAGCGGATACAATGAGCAGTTCTTC.

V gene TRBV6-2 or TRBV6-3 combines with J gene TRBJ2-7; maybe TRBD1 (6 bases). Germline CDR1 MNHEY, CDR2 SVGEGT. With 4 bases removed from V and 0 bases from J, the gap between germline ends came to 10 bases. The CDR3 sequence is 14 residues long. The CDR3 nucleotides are TGTGCCAGCAGTTCTCTAGGGGGCTCCTACGAGCAGTACTTC. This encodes CASSSLGGSYEQYF.

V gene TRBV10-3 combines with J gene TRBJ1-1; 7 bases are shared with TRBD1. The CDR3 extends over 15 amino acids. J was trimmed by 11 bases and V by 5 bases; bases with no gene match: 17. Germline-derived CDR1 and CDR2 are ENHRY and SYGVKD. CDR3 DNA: TGTGCCATCAGTCCTCACTTGGGGACAGACGCTACGGCTTTCTTT. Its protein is CAISPHLGTDATAFF.

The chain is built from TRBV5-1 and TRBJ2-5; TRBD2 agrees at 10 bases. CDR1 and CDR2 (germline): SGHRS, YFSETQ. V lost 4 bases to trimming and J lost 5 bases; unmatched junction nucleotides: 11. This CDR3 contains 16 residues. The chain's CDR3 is CASSPSRAGGGETQYF. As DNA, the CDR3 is TGCGCCAGCAGCCCCAGCCGAGCGGGAGGGGGGGAGACCCAGTACTTC.

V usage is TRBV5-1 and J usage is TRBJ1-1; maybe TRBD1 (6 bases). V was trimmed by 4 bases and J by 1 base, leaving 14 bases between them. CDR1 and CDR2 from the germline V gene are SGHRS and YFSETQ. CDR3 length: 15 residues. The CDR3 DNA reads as TGCGCCAGCAGCCTAACTCCGACAGGGAACACTGAAGCTTTCTTT. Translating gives CASSLTPTGNTEAFF.